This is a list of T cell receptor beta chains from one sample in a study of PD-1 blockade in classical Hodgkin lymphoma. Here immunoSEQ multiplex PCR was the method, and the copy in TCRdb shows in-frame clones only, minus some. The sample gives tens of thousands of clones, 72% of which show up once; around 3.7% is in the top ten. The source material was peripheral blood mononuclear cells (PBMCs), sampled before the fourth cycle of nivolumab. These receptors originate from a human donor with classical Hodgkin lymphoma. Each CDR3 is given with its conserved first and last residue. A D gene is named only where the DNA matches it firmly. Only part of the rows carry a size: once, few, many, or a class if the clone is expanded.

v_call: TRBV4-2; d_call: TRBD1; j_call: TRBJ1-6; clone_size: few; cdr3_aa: CASSQDRAGGLNNSPLHF; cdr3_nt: TGTGCCAGCAGCCAAGATAGGGCAGGGGGGTTGAATAATTCACCCCTCCACTTT
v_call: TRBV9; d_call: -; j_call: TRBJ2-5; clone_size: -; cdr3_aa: CASSPTNLQGTQYF; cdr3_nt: TGTGCCAGCAGCCCCACAAACCTCCAGGGGACCCAGTACTTC
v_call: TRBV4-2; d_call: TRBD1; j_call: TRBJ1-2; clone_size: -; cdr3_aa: CASSQETGGYGYTF; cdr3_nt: TGTGCCAGCAGCCAAGAGACAGGGGGCTATGGCTACACCTTC
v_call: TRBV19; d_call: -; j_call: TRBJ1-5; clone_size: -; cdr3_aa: CASSIGWEVQPQHF; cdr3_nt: TGTGCCAGTAGTATCGGCTGGGAAGTTCAGCCCCAGCATTTT
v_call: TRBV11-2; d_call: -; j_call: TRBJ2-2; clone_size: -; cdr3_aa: CASSYVEEELFF; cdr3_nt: TGTGCCAGCAGCTACGTAGAAGAGGAGCTGTTTTTT
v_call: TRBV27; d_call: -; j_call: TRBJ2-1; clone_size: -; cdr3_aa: CASSFTGYGYNEQFF; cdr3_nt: TGTGCCAGCAGTTTTACAGGTTATGGGTACAATGAGCAGTTCTTC
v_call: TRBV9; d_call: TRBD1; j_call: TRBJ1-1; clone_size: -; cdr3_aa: CASSQGAAPGLSEAFF; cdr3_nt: TGTGCCAGCAGCCAGGGGGCCGCGCCGGGACTGTCTGAAGCTTTCTTT
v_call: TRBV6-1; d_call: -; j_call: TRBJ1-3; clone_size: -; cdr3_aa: CASSGDFTSGNTIYF; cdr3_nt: TGTGCCAGCAGTGGGGACTTTACCTCTGGAAACACCATATATTTT
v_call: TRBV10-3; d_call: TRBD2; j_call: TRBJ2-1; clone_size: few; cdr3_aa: CAISESGTSGEGEQFF; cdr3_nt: TGTGCCATCAGTGAGTCAGGGACTAGCGGGGAAGGTGAGCAGTTCTTC
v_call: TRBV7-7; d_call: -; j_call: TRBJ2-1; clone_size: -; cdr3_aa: CASSLTRGREQFF; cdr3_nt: TGTGCCAGCAGCCTGACCAGGGGACGTGAGCAGTTCTTC
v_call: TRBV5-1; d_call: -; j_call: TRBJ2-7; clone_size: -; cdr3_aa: CASSIQQGGSYEQYF; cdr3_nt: TGCGCCAGCAGCATACAACAAGGAGGTTCCTACGAGCAGTACTTC
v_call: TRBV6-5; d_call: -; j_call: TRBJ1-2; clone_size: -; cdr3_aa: CASSFGTVGYTF; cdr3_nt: TGTGCCAGCAGTTTCGGGACGGTTGGCTACACCTTC
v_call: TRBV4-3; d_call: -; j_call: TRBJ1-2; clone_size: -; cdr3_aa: CASTPGRRNYGYTF; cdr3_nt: TGCGCCAGCACCCCGGGGAGACGGAACTATGGCTACACCTTC
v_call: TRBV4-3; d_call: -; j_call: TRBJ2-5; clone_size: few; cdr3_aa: CASSSDSQETQYF; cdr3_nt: TGCGCCAGCAGCTCGGACAGCCAAGAGACCCAGTACTTC
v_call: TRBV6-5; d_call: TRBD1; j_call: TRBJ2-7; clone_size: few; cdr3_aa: CASSRISGTGYEQYF; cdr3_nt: TGTGCCAGCAGTCGAATTTCCGGGACAGGCTACGAGCAGTACTTC
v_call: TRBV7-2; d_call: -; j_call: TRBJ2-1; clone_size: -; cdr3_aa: CASSLEYEQFF; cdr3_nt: TGTGCCAGCAGCTTAGAATATGAGCAGTTCTTC
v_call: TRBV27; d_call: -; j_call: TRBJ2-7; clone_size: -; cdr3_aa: CASSESTQQYEQYF; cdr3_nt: TGTGCCAGCAGTGAGAGTACGCAGCAATACGAGCAGTACTTC
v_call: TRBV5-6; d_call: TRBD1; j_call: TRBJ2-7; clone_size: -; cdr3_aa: CASSLGTGFYEQYF; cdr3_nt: TGTGCCAGCAGCTTAGGGACAGGGTTCTACGAGCAGTACTTC
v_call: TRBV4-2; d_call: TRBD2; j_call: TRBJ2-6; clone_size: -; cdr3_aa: CASSQGAGGGANVLTF; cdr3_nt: TGTGCCAGCAGCCAAGGAGCGGGAGGTGGGGCCAACGTCCTGACTTTC
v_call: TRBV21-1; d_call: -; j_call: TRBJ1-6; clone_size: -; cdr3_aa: CATVVGGIDSPLHF; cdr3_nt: TGTGCCACCGTGGTAGGGGGAATCGATTCACCCCTCCACTTT
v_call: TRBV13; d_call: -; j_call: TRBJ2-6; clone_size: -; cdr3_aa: CASSLAPAWGGANVLTF; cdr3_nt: TGTGCCAGCAGCTTAGCTCCAGCCTGGGGTGGGGCCAACGTCCTGACTTTC
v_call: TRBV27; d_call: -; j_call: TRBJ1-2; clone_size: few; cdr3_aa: CASGSDRDGLRGYTF; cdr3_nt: TGTGCCAGCGGTTCGGATCGGGACGGGCTTCGGGGCTACACCTTC
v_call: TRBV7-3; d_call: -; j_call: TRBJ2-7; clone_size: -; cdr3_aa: CASSSSWTSGDEQYF; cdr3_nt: TGTGCCAGCAGCTCCTCGTGGACCTCGGGAGACGAGCAGTACTTC
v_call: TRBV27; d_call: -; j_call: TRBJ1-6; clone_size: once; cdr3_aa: CASSFSGSYNSPLHF; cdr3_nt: TGTGCCAGCAGTTTTAGTGGAAGCTATAATTCACCCCTCCACTTT
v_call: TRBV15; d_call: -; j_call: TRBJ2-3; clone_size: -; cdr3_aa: CATSAFSGDTQYF; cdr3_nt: TGTGCCACCAGCGCCTTTAGTGGAGATACGCAGTATTTT
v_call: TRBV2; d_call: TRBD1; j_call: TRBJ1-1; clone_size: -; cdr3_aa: CASKGQGPLGRAFF; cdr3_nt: TGTGCCAGCAAGGGACAGGGGCCCCTAGGAAGAGCTTTCTTT
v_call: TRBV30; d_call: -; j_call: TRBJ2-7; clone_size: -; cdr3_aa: CAWSQLNRDPYEQYF; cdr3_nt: TGTGCCTGGAGTCAGCTTAATCGGGACCCCTACGAGCAGTACTTC
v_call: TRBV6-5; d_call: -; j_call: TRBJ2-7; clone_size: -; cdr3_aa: CAAQGGYEQYF; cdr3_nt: TGTGCCGCCCAGGGGGGCTACGAGCAGTACTTC
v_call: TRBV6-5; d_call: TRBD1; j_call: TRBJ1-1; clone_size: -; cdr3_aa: CASSYRLSRGYTEAFF; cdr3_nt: TGTGCCAGCAGTTACCGGTTGAGCAGGGGGTACACTGAAGCTTTCTTT
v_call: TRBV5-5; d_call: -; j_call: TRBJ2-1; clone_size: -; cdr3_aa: CASSLNLGAYNEQFF; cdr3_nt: TGTGCCAGCAGCTTAAACTTGGGGGCCTACAATGAGCAGTTCTTC
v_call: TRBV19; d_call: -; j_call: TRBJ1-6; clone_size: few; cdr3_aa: CASSPQALYNSPLHF; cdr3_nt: TGTGCCAGTAGTCCACAGGCCCTCTATAATTCACCCCTCCACTTT
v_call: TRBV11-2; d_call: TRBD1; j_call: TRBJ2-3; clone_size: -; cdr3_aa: CASSPRTGWGTDTQYF; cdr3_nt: TGTGCCAGCAGCCCTCGGACAGGGTGGGGCACAGATACGCAGTATTTT
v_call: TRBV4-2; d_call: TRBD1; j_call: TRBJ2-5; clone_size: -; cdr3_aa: CASSQERQGARETQYF; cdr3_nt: TGTGCCAGCAGCCAAGAGAGACAGGGGGCGCGAGAGACCCAGTACTTC